Each of the 32 T cell receptor beta chains below was sequenced from the same sample in a study of blood T cell repertoires in COVID-19. The data were produced by immunoSEQ multiplex PCR, yet TCRdb's version contains in-frame clones alone and is incomplete. The sample shows 50,000 to 65,000 clones, roughly 86% of them seen only once. Input material: peripheral blood. These receptors were collected from a human donor in a cohort sampled during active COVID-19.

The rearrangement uses TRBV3-1 (or the pseudogene TRBV3-2) and TRBJ2-5, with D hard to call. This CDR3 spans 15 amino acids. From germline, CDR1 is LGHDT and CDR2 YNNKEL (reference sequence). V was trimmed by 1 base and J by 6 bases, leaving 15 bases between them. CDR3 in amino acids: CASSQGTAWAKTQYF. CDR3 coding DNA: TGTGCCAGCAGCCAAGGAACAGCCTGGGCCAAGACCCAGTACTTC.

This clone was recorded once. J is TRBJ2-3 and V is TRBV4-1; 13 bases align to TRBD2. The CDR3 spans 17 residues. CDR1 MGHRA and CDR2 YSYEKL come from the germline V gene. Unmatched junction bases numbered 7, after V lost 4 bases and J lost 3 bases. CDR3 sequence (DNA): TGCGCCAGCAGCCGGACTAGCGGGAGTGTGAGAACAGATACGCAGTATTTT. Translation: CASSRTSGSVRTDTQYF.

This chain joins TRBV19 and TRBJ2-1, with D hard to call. Germline assignment: CDR1 LNHDA and CDR2 SQIVND (reference sequence). The CDR3 loop spans 12 amino acids. The V gene lost 6 bases and the J gene lost 3 bases, with 6 bases spanning the gap. The CDR3 DNA is TGTGCCAGTAGCCGACTCTACAATGAGCAGTTCTTC. It yields the protein CASSRLYNEQFF.

V usage is TRBV7-4 and J usage is TRBJ2-7; D is possibly TRBD1 (6 bases). The CDR3 is 14 residues long. Per germline, CDR1 SGHVT and CDR2 SQSDAQ. V lost 5 bases, J lost 0 bases, and 11 bases lay in between. CDR3 sequence reads: CASSSRQDSYEQYF. The CDR3 coding sequence is TGTGCCAGCAGCAGCAGACAGGACTCCTACGAGCAGTACTTC.

The CDR3 DNA reads TGTGCCAGCAGCTTAGGCGGGGGAAGCTCCTACGAGCAGTACTTC. It yields the protein CASSLGGGSSYEQYF. The chain recombines TRBV7-6 with TRBJ2-7; 7 positions agree with TRBD2. CDR1 SGHVS and CDR2 FNYEAQ come from the germline V gene. The trim removed 1 base at V and 0 bases at J, leaving 3 bases unmatched. This CDR3 spans 15 amino acids.

This clone turned up a few times. The chain carries TRBV6-5 and TRBJ2-7; a weak D match, TRBD1 (5 bases). The CDR3 extends over 13 amino acids. Germline V gene data show CDR1 as MNHEY and CDR2 as SVGAGI. The V gene lost 7 bases and the J gene lost 3 bases, with 13 bases spanning the gap. In nucleotides, the CDR3 is TGTGCCAGCATGAGTGACAGAAACTACGAGCAGTACTTC. Translating gives CASMSDRNYEQYF.

V and J are TRBV7-9 and TRBJ2-7, with TRBD2 matching over 8 bases. J gave up 5 bases and V 0 bases, and 6 bases lay outside the gene matches. The CDR3 is made up of 15 amino acids. Germline assignment: CDR1 SEHNR and CDR2 FQNEAQ (reference sequence). The CDR3 loop is CASSLARGTSNEQYF. Written as DNA, the CDR3 is TGTGCCAGCAGCTTAGCTCGGGGGACTAGTAACGAGCAGTACTTC.

The rearrangement uses TRBV11-3 and TRBJ1-1, with a tentative D call TRBD1 (6 bases). The CDR3 consists of 17 residues. Germline CDR1 and CDR2: SGHNT and YENEEA. Trimming pared 4 bases from V and 1 base from J, leaving 19 bases between. The CDR3 region is CASSSSFRDKANTEAFF. For the CDR3, the DNA is TGTGCCAGCAGCTCCAGTTTCCGGGACAAAGCGAACACTGAAGCTTTCTTT.

The chain employs TRBV18 and TRBJ2-7, with 9 bases aligning to TRBD2. The CDR3 loop spans 18 amino acids. Germline loops: CDR1 KGHSH, CDR2 LQKENI. The V gene end was trimmed by 2 bases and the J gene end by 0 bases; junction bases not matched to a gene: 11. The CDR3 is CASSPDISGTSRSYEQYF. In DNA form, the CDR3 reads TGTGCCAGCTCACCAGACATATCCGGGACTAGCCGCTCCTACGAGCAGTACTTC. Combining the CDR3 with reference TRBV18 and TRBJ2-7 gives the whole variable domain NAGVMQNPRHLVRRRGQEARLRCSPMKGHSHVYWYRQLPEEGLKFMVYLQKENIIDESGMPKERFSAEFPKEGPSILRIQQVVRGDSAAYFCASSPDISGTSRSYEQYFGPGTRLTVT.

The rearrangement joins TRBV6-5 to TRBJ1-3; 9 nucleotides align to TRBD1. Germline-derived CDR1 and CDR2 are MNHEY and SVGAGI. Unmatched junction bases numbered 6, after V lost 6 bases and J lost 9 bases. This CDR3 spans 13 amino acids. The DNA of the CDR3 is TGTGCCAGCAGGGACAGGGGAGTTGTCACCATATATTTT. Protein product: CASRDRGVVTIYF.

The V and J genes are TRBV10-3 and TRBJ1-1; weak D call: TRBD1 (5 bases). V lost 2 bases and J 7 bases, leaving 8 bases between the germline ends. The CDR3 spans 12 residues. CDR1 and CDR2 (germline): ENHRY, SYGVKD. CDR3 sequence: CAISERGFEAFF. CDR3 sequence (DNA): TGTGCCATCAGTGAGAGGGGATTTGAAGCTTTCTTT.

The chain uses TRBV11-2 and TRBJ2-5; TRBD1 is a possible D gene (6 bases). Trimming removed 1 base from V and 4 bases from J, with 16 bases in between. Germline V gene sequence: CDR1 SGHAT, CDR2 FQNNGV. CDR3 length: 16 amino acids. CDR3 sequence reads: CASSLGDRKIGETQYF. In nucleotides, the CDR3 is TGTGCCAGCAGCTTAGGAGACAGGAAGATAGGAGAGACCCAGTACTTC. Filled out from reference TRBV11-2 and TRBJ2-5, the complete variable domain reads EAGVAQSPRYKIIEKRQSVAFWCNPISGHATLYWYQQILGQGPKLLIQFQNNGVVDDSQLPKDRFSAERLKGVDSTLKIQPAKLEDSAVYLCASSLGDRKIGETQYFGPGTRLLVL.

This clone was observed once. Distinct nucleotide sequences in the sample also encode this CDR3. V is TRBV28 and J is TRBJ1-6; 11 bases are a match to TRBD1. This CDR3 contains 16 residues. The V and J ends lost 4 bases and 9 bases, in that order; junction bases with no gene match: 8. The V gene's germline CDR1 is MDHEN and CDR2 SYDVKM. The CDR3 nucleotides read TGTGCCAGCAGTTCCCTGGACAGGGGGCTCCGTTCACCCCTCCACTTT. It encodes CASSSLDRGLRSPLHF.

This chain uses TRBV5-6 with TRBJ2-3; unclear D gene. The CDR3 has 13 amino acids. V was clipped by 4 bases and J by 1 base, with 7 bases between them. Germline assignment: CDR1 SGHDT and CDR2 YYEEEE. CDR3 in DNA: TGTGCCAGCAGCCTATACCGCACAGATACGCAGTATTTT. Translated: CASSLYRTDTQYF.

The chain is built from TRBV6-5 and TRBJ1-1; D possibly corresponds to TRBD1 (5 bases). The CDR3 is 12 amino acids. Germline V gene sequence: CDR1 MNHEY, CDR2 SVGAGI. Trimming pared 8 bases from V and 4 bases from J, leaving 11 bases between. The CDR3 coding sequence is TGTGCCAGCGGGAACGGGGGCACTGAAGCTTTCTTT. Translation gives CASGNGGTEAFF.

This sequence joins TRBV4-2 and TRBJ2-5, with 9 nucleotides matching TRBD2. This CDR3 is built from 17 residues. Germline CDR1 and CDR2: LGHNA and YNFKEQ. Trimming took 0 bases from V and 6 from J; bases not matched to a gene: 11. CDR3 coding DNA: TGTGCCAGCAGCCAAGAAGACGTAGCGGGAGTTTCAAAGACCCAGTACTTC. It yields the protein CASSQEDVAGVSKTQYF.

V is TRBV4-3 and J is TRBJ2-3; 12 positions agree with TRBD2. The CDR3 runs to 16 residues. With V trimmed by 2 bases and J by 6 bases, 6 bases remained unmatched. Germline CDR1 is LGHNA and CDR2 is YSLEER. The CDR3: CASSQWTSGNRDTQYF. Here the CDR3 DNA reads TGCGCCAGCAGCCAATGGACTAGCGGGAATCGTGATACGCAGTATTTT.

The chain uses TRBV5-1 and TRBJ2-1; 11 bases are shared with TRBD2. CDR3 size: 16 residues. Germline V CDR1 and CDR2: SGHRS, YFSETQ. After removal of 1 base from V and 0 bases from J, the junction contained 0 bases not matched to a gene. CDR3 nucleotides: TGCGCCAGCAGCTTGACTAGCGGGAGCTCCTACAATGAGCAGTTCTTC. It is translated as CASSLTSGSSYNEQFF.

This chain joins TRBV5-1 and TRBJ2-2, with TRBD1 identical over 11 bases. This CDR3 contains 15 residues. J was trimmed by 9 bases and V by 1 base; bases with no gene match: 5. Germline V CDR1 and CDR2: SGHRS, YFSETQ. The CDR3 region is CASSLRTGGVRELFF. The CDR3 coding sequence is TGCGCCAGCAGCTTGCGGACAGGGGGCGTGCGGGAGCTGTTTTTT. The whole variable domain, filled in from reference TRBV5-1 and TRBJ2-2, reads KAGVTQTPRYLIKTRGQQVTLSCSPISGHRSVSWYQQTPGQGLQFLFEYFSETQRNKGNFPGRFSGRQFSNSRSEMNVSTLELGDSALYLCASSLRTGGVRELFFGEGSRLTVL.

This chain joins TRBV4-3 and TRBJ2-7, with 13 positions matching TRBD2. The CDR3 consists of 17 residues. The germline gives CDR1 LGHNA, CDR2 YSLEER. The J segment lost 3 bases and the V segment lost 0 bases, leaving 5 bases of the junction unmatched. This CDR3 reads CASSQDRTSGSHYEQYF. CDR3 nucleotide sequence: TGCGCCAGCAGCCAAGATAGGACTAGCGGGAGCCACTACGAGCAGTACTTC.

V is TRBV15 and J is TRBJ2-3, with D possibly TRBD1 on 5 matching bases. V was pared by 8 bases and J by 6 bases, with 15 bases between. The length of the CDR3 is 13 residues. The V gene's germline CDR1 is LNHNV and CDR2 YYDKDF (reference sequence). The CDR3 nucleotides read TGTGCCACCGGGGCTAGGGGTACGGATACGCAGTATTTT. As protein: CATGARGTDTQYF. The full variable domain, with the rest looked up from reference TRBV15 and TRBJ2-3, is DAMVIQNPRYQVTQFGKPVTLSCSQTLNHNVMYWYQQKSSQAPKLLFHYYDKDFNNEADTPDNFQSRRPNTSFCFLDIRSPGLGDTAMYLCATGARGTDTQYFGPGTRLTVL.

The CDR3 protein is CASSPLAGAPYEQYF. DNA of the CDR3: TGCGCCAGCAGCCCCCTAGCGGGAGCTCCCTACGAGCAGTACTTC. The V call is TRBV4-3, the J call TRBJ2-7; 10 nucleotides line up with TRBD2. Looked up from germline, CDR1 is LGHNA and CDR2 is YSLEER. V gave up 4 bases and J gave up 2 bases; unmatched junction bases: 5. The CDR3 spans 15 residues.

The V gene is TRBV27, the J gene TRBJ2-5, with D possibly matching TRBD1 (5 bases). The V end was cut by 1 base, the J end by 0 bases, with 9 bases between. CDR3 length: 15 residues. CDR1 is MNHEY, CDR2 SMNVEV, per germline (reference sequence). CDR3 nucleotides: TGTGCCAGCAGTTTATATTCAGGGTACCAAGAGACCCAGTACTTC. Translating it yields CASSLYSGYQETQYF.

V gene TRBV5-4 combines with J gene TRBJ1-1, with D possibly matching TRBD1 (6 bases). Trimming shortened V by 3 bases and J by 13 bases, and 22 bases separated the two germline ends. Germline V gene sequence: CDR1 SGHNT, CDR2 YYREEE (reference sequence). This CDR3 contains 14 residues. CDR3 nucleotide sequence: TGTGCCAGCAGCTCCTACAGGGCCGCGGGCGGCGTTTTCTTT. The encoded protein is CASSSYRAAGGVFF.

The rearrangement uses TRBV28 and TRBJ1-6; D is perhaps TRBD1 (6 bases). The germline gives CDR1 MDHEN, CDR2 SYDVKM. The length of the CDR3 is 17 residues. Trimming left V 4 bases short and J 6 bases short, with 19 bases between. CDR3 protein: CASSSYPSGASNSPLHF. In nucleotides, the CDR3 is TGTGCCAGCAGTTCATACCCTTCAGGGGCCTCTAATTCACCCCTCCACTTT.

The CDR3 protein is CASSPPTGGSYEQYF. CDR3 nucleotide sequence: TGTGCCAGCTCACCACCGACAGGGGGGTCGTACGAGCAGTACTTC. V is TRBV18 and J is TRBJ2-7, with 9 bases fitting TRBD1. The V gene's germline CDR1 is KGHSH and CDR2 LQKENI. This CDR3 comprises 15 residues. V was pared by 0 bases and J by 4 bases, with 4 bases of the junction left unmatched.

The CDR3 nucleotides read TGTGCCAGCAGTTACGCGCGGGGACAAGAGACCCAGTACTTC. Translated, it gives CASSYARGQETQYF. V gene TRBV6-5 combines with J gene TRBJ2-5; D perhaps matches TRBD2 (6 bases). V was trimmed by 2 bases and J by 2 bases, leaving 9 bases between them. The CDR3 extends over 14 amino acids. In germline, CDR1 is MNHEY, CDR2 SVGAGI.

The chain joins TRBV28 to TRBJ1-6; D is unresolved. The length of the CDR3 is 14 residues. Germline CDR1 reads MDHEN; CDR2 reads SYDVKM. Between the trimmed V and J ends, which lost 5 bases and 3 bases, there was a span of 8 bases. The CDR3 region is CASSPRDYNSPLHF. The CDR3 nucleotides read TGTGCCAGCAGTCCTCGGGACTATAATTCACCCCTCCACTTT.

V is TRBV6-2 or TRBV6-3 and J is TRBJ2-1; no clear D. The CDR3 consists of 15 residues. Germline values: CDR1 MNHEY, CDR2 SVGEGT. V was shortened by 4 bases and J by 10 bases, with 20 bases between the two germline ends. CDR3 amino acids: CASSSKRPPLSEQFF. The CDR3 nucleotides are TGTGCCAGCAGTTCGAAGCGTCCTCCCTTGAGCGAGCAGTTCTTC.

The rearrangement joins TRBV4-1 to TRBJ1-2; maybe TRBD1 (5 bases). V gave up 3 bases and J gave up 0 bases, with 17 bases separating them. In germline, CDR1 is MGHRA, CDR2 YSYEKL. The CDR3 consists of 17 residues. CDR3 bases: TGCGCCAGCAGCCACACTCGGGGGGGAACAGCTAACTATGGCTACACCTTC. Translation gives CASSHTRGGTANYGYTF.

The genes are TRBV5-1 and TRBJ1-1, with 8 nucleotides matching TRBD1. This CDR3 contains 18 residues. Germline lookup yields CDR1 SGHRS and CDR2 YFSETQ. V was clipped by 3 bases and J by 4 bases; unmatched bases: 17. The CDR3 reads CASSSERGVTGVSTEAFF. CDR3 nucleotide sequence: TGCGCCAGCAGCTCCGAGAGGGGAGTGACAGGGGTGAGCACTGAAGCTTTCTTT.

V gene TRBV30 combines with J gene TRBJ2-6; maybe TRBD2 (5 bases). Trimming left V 2 bases short and J 3 bases short, with 5 bases between. Germline assignment: CDR1 GTSNPN and CDR2 SVGIG (reference sequence). This CDR3 has 13 amino acids. The CDR3 nucleotides read TGTGCCTGGAGTCGGGGTGGGGCCAACGTCCTGACTTTC. Its translation is CAWSRGGANVLTF.